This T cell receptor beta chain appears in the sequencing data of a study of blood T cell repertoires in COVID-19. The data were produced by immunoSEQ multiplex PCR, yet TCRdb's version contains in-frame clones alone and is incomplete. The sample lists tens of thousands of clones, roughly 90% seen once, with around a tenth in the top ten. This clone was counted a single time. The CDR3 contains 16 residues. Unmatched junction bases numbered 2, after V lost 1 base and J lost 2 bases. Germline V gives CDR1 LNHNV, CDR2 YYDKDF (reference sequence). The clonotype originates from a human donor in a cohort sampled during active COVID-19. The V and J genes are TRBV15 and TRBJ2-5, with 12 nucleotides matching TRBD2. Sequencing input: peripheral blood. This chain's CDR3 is CATSRVLAGGQETQYF. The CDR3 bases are TGTGCCACCAGCAGAGTTCTAGCGGGGGGGCAAGAGACCCAGTACTTC.